These 25 T cell receptor beta chains came from one sample sequenced in a study of blood T cell repertoires in COVID-19. This table comes from immunoSEQ multiplex PCR, and its TCRdb copy is limited to in-frame clones, with some not included. In the table there are 69,000 or so clones, approximately 78% of which are singletons. Sequencing used peripheral blood. These receptors came from a woman aged 80 or over with acute or convalescent COVID-19.

This rearrangement joins TRBV19 to TRBJ1-6; D is unresolved. Trimming left V 6 bases short and J 5 bases short, with 14 bases between. The CDR3 spans 15 residues. CDR1 is LNHDA and CDR2 is SQIVND in the germline V gene (reference sequence). The CDR3 sequence: CASRSRGGNNSPLHF. CDR3 nucleotide sequence: TGTGCCAGTAGATCCCGGGGAGGCAATAATTCACCCCTCCACTTT.

The chain is built from TRBV9 and TRBJ2-5, with TRBD2 as a possible D gene (7 bases). Germline V gene data show CDR1 as SGDLS and CDR2 as YYNGEE. V dropped 6 bases and J dropped 4 bases, with 16 bases sitting between them. This CDR3 has 14 amino acids. The CDR3 sequence: CASTLGGGGETQYF. The CDR3 coding sequence is TGTGCCAGCACCCTAGGGGGAGGGGGAGAGACCCAGTACTTC.

This clone is a singleton in its sample. V gene TRBV20-1 combines with J gene TRBJ1-2, with D possibly being TRBD1 (6 bases). Per germline, CDR1 DFQATT and CDR2 SNEGSKA (reference sequence). Deletions cut 3 bases from V and 5 bases from J, with 16 bases between. This CDR3 comprises 14 residues. The CDR3 sequence is CSASSPGVRYGYTF. The DNA of the CDR3 is TGCAGTGCTAGTTCGCCAGGGGTTAGGTATGGCTACACCTTC.

The chain recombines TRBV18 with TRBJ2-2; tentative D call: TRBD2 (6 bases). CDR3 length: 18 amino acids. The germline V gene has CDR1 KGHSH and CDR2 LQKENI. The V end was cut by 1 base, the J end by 4 bases, with 19 bases between. The CDR3 protein is CASSPLGEDGSFTGELFF. The CDR3, as DNA: TGTGCCAGCTCACCACTTGGGGAGGACGGGAGCTTCACCGGGGAGCTGTTTTTT.

The gene calls are TRBV4-1 and TRBJ1-2; D possibly corresponds to TRBD1 (6 bases). The CDR3 totals 17 residues. Trimming left V 0 bases short and J 8 bases short, with 22 bases between. Germline V gives CDR1 MGHRA, CDR2 YSYEKL. For the CDR3, the DNA is TGCGCCAGCAGCCAAGAAGGGGAGCTAACAGGGATGCGGGGCTACACCTTC. It yields the protein CASSQEGELTGMRGYTF.

V is TRBV27 and J is TRBJ2-3; D unresolved. Germline-derived CDR1 and CDR2 are MNHEY and SMNVEV (reference sequence). The V end was cut by 3 bases, the J end by 4 bases, with 11 bases between. The length of the CDR3 is 14 residues. CDR3 in amino acids: CASSLERHPDTQYF. CDR3 nucleotides: TGTGCCAGCAGTTTGGAAAGACACCCAGATACGCAGTATTTT.

This clone was counted once. This chain uses TRBV5-6 with TRBJ2-5; a weak D match, TRBD1 (6 bases). The CDR3 contains 13 residues. The V gene lost 3 bases and the J gene lost 2 bases, with 8 bases spanning the gap. Germline-derived CDR1 and CDR2 are SGHDT and YYEEEE. The CDR3 loop reads CASSSTGQETQYF. In DNA form, the CDR3 reads TGTGCCAGCAGCTCTACAGGGCAAGAGACCCAGTACTTC. Based on the CDR3 plus reference TRBV5-6 and TRBJ2-5, the full variable domain is DAGVTQSPTHLIKTRGQQVTLRCSPKSGHDTVSWYQQALGQGPQFIFQYYEEEERQRGNFPDRFSGHQFPNYSSELNVNALLLGDSALYLCASSSTGQETQYFGPGTRLLVL.

V usage is TRBV7-8 and J usage is TRBJ2-1; 9 bases align to TRBD2. From germline, CDR1 is SGHVS and CDR2 FQNEAQ. CDR3 length: 16 residues. The V and J ends lost 5 bases and 4 bases, in that order; junction bases with no gene match: 9. The CDR3 loop is CASSRTGTSRYNEQFF. CDR3 nucleotides: TGTGCCAGCAGCCGTACCGGGACTAGCAGATACAATGAGCAGTTCTTC. Drawing the rest from reference TRBV7-8 and TRBJ2-1, the complete variable domain is GAGVSQSPRYKVAKRGQDVALRCDPISGHVSLFWYQQALGQGPEFLTYFQNEAQLDKSGLPSDRFFAERPEGSVSTLKIQRTQQEDSAVYLCASSRTGTSRYNEQFFGPGTRLTVL.

The V call is TRBV11-2, the J call TRBJ2-1; 8 bases align to TRBD2. With 5 bases clipped from V and 7 bases from J, the junction kept 10 bases outside the gene matches. This CDR3 region has 15 residues. Per germline, CDR1 SGHAT and CDR2 FQNNGV. In nucleotides, the CDR3 is TGTGCCAGCAGCCCTGATACTAGCGGTTTGAATGAGCAGTTCTTC. This encodes CASSPDTSGLNEQFF.

As to this clone: Other DNA variants within this sample encode the same CDR3. CDR3 coding DNA: TGTGCCAGCAGCCAAACGGGACTAGCGGGGGCCGGGGAGCTGTTTTTT. Its protein product is CASSQTGLAGAGELFF. This sequence joins TRBV3-1 (or the pseudogene TRBV3-2) and TRBJ2-2; the match to TRBD2 covers 14 bases. With V trimmed by 2 bases and J by 6 bases, 2 bases remained unmatched. From germline, CDR1 is LGHDT and CDR2 YNNKEL (reference sequence). This CDR3 spans 16 amino acids.

The chain recombines TRBV5-1 with TRBJ2-3; TRBD2 aligns across 13 bases. The CDR3 is 19 amino acids. V lost 3 bases and J lost 2; bases outside the gene matches: 12. The germline V gene has CDR1 SGHRS and CDR2 YFSETQ. The CDR3 DNA is TGCGCCAGCAGCTCTATAGCTAGGACTAGCGGGGGACCCACAGATACGCAGTATTTT. It codes for CASSSIARTSGGPTDTQYF.

In its sample, this clone was seen once. The rearrangement links TRBV7-8 to TRBJ1-5, with D perhaps TRBD1 (6 bases). The CDR3 consists of 15 residues. Germline V CDR1 and CDR2: SGHVS, FQNEAQ. Trimming took 6 bases from V and 0 from J, leaving 12 bases between them. The DNA of the CDR3 is TGTGCCAGCAGAGTAGGGGGGGATAGCAATCAGCCCCAGCATTTT. Protein product: CASRVGGDSNQPQHF. Using reference TRBV7-8 and TRBJ1-5 for the parts outside the CDR3, the full variable domain is GAGVSQSPRYKVAKRGQDVALRCDPISGHVSLFWYQQALGQGPEFLTYFQNEAQLDKSGLPSDRFFAERPEGSVSTLKIQRTQQEDSAVYLCASRVGGDSNQPQHFGDGTRLSIL.

This clone was picked up one time. V gene TRBV19 combines with J gene TRBJ1-3; D gene ambiguous. The CDR3 contains 14 residues. The V gene's germline CDR1 is LNHDA and CDR2 SQIVND (reference sequence). The V gene lost 3 bases and the J gene lost 1 base, with 7 bases spanning the gap. The DNA for the CDR3 is TGTGCCAGTAGTATGAGGATATCTGGAAACACCATATATTTT. Translated, it gives CASSMRISGNTIYF.

This clone was seen a handful of times. The chain combines TRBV18 with TRBJ2-3, with 8 bases fitting TRBD1. Germline assignment: CDR1 KGHSH and CDR2 LQKENI. This CDR3 is 15 amino acids long. V was clipped by 2 bases and J by 1 base; unmatched bases: 2. CDR3 coding DNA: TGTGCCAGCTCACCAGCGGGACAGGGCACAGATACGCAGTATTTT. This gives the protein CASSPAGQGTDTQYF.

The J gene is TRBJ2-1, the V gene TRBV6-1, with 11 bases that match TRBD2. The V gene's germline CDR1 is MNHNS and CDR2 SASEGT. This CDR3 contains 16 residues. The V segment lost 3 bases and the J segment 7 bases; nucleotides outside the gene matches: 8. The CDR3 loop is CASSDSIAGGPNEQFF. DNA for the CDR3: TGTGCCAGCAGTGATTCCATAGCGGGGGGGCCTAATGAGCAGTTCTTC.

V usage is TRBV5-8 and J usage is TRBJ2-3; the match to TRBD1 covers 8 bases. V was clipped by 4 bases and J by 3 bases; unmatched bases: 10. The germline CDR1 and CDR2 sequences are SGHTS and YDEGEE. This CDR3 is built from 16 residues. CDR3 amino acids: CASSLYQGARTDTQYF. CDR3 in DNA: TGTGCCAGCAGCCTTTATCAGGGGGCGCGGACAGATACGCAGTATTTT.

The chain has TRBV21-1 and TRBJ1-4; TRBD1, as called in the table, went unchecked against the DNA. TRBV21-1 is a pseudogene. The CDR3 has 15 residues. DNA of the CDR3: TGTGCCAGCAGCCCGAATACACCCGATAATGAAAAACTGTTTTTT. Translating gives CASSPNTPDNEKLFF.

J is TRBJ2-1 and V is TRBV15; TRBD2 matches at 12 bases. The germline V gene has CDR1 LNHNV and CDR2 YYDKDF (reference sequence). Trimming removed 1 base from V and 6 bases from J; junction bases left unmatched: 1. This CDR3 spans 15 amino acids. The CDR3 DNA follows: TGTGCCACCAGCAGAGGGACTAGCGGGGCCAATGAGCAGTTCTTC. Residues: CATSRGTSGANEQFF.

This rearrangement joins TRBV18 to TRBJ2-5; tentative D call: TRBD2 (5 bases). The ends were cut back, 0 bases at V and 3 bases at J, with 11 bases in the middle. This CDR3 has 15 amino acids. In germline, CDR1 is KGHSH, CDR2 LQKENI. CDR3 in DNA: TGTGCCAGCTCACCACCGATAAGGAGGAAAGAGACCCAGTACTTC. Translated, it gives CASSPPIRRKETQYF.

This sequence joins TRBV2 and TRBJ1-5, with D unresolved. CDR3 length equals 14 residues. Germline CDR1 reads SNHLY; CDR2 reads FYNNEI. V was pared by 8 bases and J by 4 bases, with 15 bases between. The CDR3 DNA sequence: TGTGCCAGCGTTTTTGGCTCAGGAAATCAGCCCCAGCATTTT. Its protein product is CASVFGSGNQPQHF.

For this clone: A read error may account for a junction end that differs from germline. The V and J genes are TRBV5-1 and TRBJ1-5; D may be TRBD1 (5 bases). This CDR3 is built from 14 residues. Germline CDR1 is SGHRS and CDR2 is YFSETQ. The CDR3 DNA reads TGCGCAAGCAGCTTGGGGGAGGACAATCAGCCCCAGCATTTT. Amino acids: CASSLGEDNQPQHF.

As concerns this clone: Other nucleotide sequences in the sample specify the same CDR3. V usage is TRBV18 and J usage is TRBJ2-7, with 7 bases fitting TRBD1. Per the germline V gene, CDR1 is KGHSH and CDR2 is LQKENI. J lost 3 bases, V lost 3 bases, and 2 bases had no gene match. The CDR3 runs 13 residues. The CDR3 loop reads CASSPSGGYEQYF. The CDR3 DNA follows: TGTGCCAGCTCACCGTCAGGGGGCTACGAGCAGTACTTC.

CDR3 bases: TGTGCCAGCAGTGAAGCAGGGGTAGCCCAGCATTTT. This sequence encodes CASSEAGVAQHF. This chain connects TRBV2 to TRBJ1-5, with D possibly being TRBD1 (5 bases). From germline, CDR1 is SNHLY and CDR2 FYNNEI. The length of the CDR3 is 12 residues. V gave up 0 bases and J gave up 11 bases, with 8 bases separating them. The full variable domain, in which reference TRBV2 and TRBJ1-5 provide the parts outside the CDR3, is EPEVTQTPSHQVTQMGQEVILRCVPISNHLYFYWYRQILGQKVEFLVSFYNNEISEKSEIFDDQFSVERPDGSNFTLKIRSTKLEDSAMYFCASSEAGVAQHFGDGTRLSIL.

This chain joins TRBV7-8 and TRBJ1-4; 10 bases agree with TRBD1. There are 14 residues in the CDR3. CDR1 is SGHVS and CDR2 is FQNEAQ in the germline V gene. With V trimmed by 6 bases and J by 6 bases, 4 bases remained unmatched. CDR3 in DNA: TGTGCCAGCAGACGACAGGGGGCGGATGAAAAACTGTTTTTT. It translates to CASRRQGADEKLFF.

The count of this clone is one. The rearrangement uses TRBV6-5 and TRBJ1-6; D gene uncertain. Per the germline V gene, CDR1 is MNHEY and CDR2 is SVGAGI. The CDR3 loop spans 13 amino acids. V lost 2 bases and J 8 bases, leaving 7 bases between the germline ends. CDR3 amino acids: CASSYEEYSPLHF. CDR3 DNA sequence: TGTGCCAGCAGTTACGAGGAATATTCACCCCTCCACTTT.